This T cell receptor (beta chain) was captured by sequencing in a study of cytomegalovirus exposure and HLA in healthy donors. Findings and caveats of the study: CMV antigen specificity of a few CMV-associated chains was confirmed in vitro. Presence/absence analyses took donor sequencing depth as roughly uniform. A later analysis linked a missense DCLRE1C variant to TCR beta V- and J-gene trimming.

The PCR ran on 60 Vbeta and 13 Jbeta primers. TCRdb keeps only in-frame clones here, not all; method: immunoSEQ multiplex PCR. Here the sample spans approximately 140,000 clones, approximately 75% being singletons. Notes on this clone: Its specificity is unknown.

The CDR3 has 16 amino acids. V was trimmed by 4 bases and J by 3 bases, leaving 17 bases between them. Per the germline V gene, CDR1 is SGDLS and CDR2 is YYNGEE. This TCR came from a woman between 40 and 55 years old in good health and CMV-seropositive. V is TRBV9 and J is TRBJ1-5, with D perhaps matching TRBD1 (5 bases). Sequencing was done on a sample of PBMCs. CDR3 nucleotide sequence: TGTGCCAGCAGCCCCAATGGGGGAGGGAACAATCAGCCCCAGCATTTT. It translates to CASSPNGGGNNQPQHF. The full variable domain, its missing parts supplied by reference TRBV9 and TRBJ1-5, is DSGVTQTPKHLITATGQRVTLRCSPRSGDLSVYWYQQSLDQGLQFLIQYYNGEERAKGNILERFSAQQFPDLHSELNLSSLELGDSALYFCASSPNGGGNNQPQHFGDGTRLSIL.